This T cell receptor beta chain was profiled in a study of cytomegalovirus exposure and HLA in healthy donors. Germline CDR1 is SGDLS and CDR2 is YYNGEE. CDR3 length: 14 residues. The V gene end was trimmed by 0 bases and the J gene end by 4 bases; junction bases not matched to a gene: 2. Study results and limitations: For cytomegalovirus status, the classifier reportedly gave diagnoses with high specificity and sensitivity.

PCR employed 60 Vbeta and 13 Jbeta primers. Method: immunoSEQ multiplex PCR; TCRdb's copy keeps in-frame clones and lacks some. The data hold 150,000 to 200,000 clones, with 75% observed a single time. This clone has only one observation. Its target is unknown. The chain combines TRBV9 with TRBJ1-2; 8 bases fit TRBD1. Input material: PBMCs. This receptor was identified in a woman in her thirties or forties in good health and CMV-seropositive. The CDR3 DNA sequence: TGTGCCAGCAGCGTAGCCGACAGGGGCTATGGCTACACCTTC. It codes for CASSVADRGYGYTF.